This entry describes one T cell receptor (beta chain). As yet, its antigen is unknown. The CDR3 loop spans 14 amino acids. Per the germline V gene, CDR1 is LGHNA and CDR2 is YNFKEQ. V lost 2 bases, J lost 6 bases, and 6 bases stayed unmatched. While the first cohort had around 700 subjects, the donors belonged to the separate validation cohort of roughly 120 subjects. The sample belongs to a study of cytomegalovirus exposure and HLA in healthy donors. Overall study results and limits: A few CMV-associated chains proved CMV antigen-specific in vitro. It was reportedly the case that the classifier diagnosed cytomegalovirus status with high specificity and sensitivity. For most TCR sequences rarity was the rule, although some public TCRs occurred in many donors.

Using immunoSEQ multiplex PCR, the repertoire was profiled, and TCRdb retains in-frame clones only, with some absent. The sample comprises fewer than 120,000 clones, over 85% of which are singletons, and around 1.8% rests with the top ten. This receptor was taken from a woman younger than 35 in good health and CMV-seronegative. The V gene is TRBV4-2, the J gene TRBJ1-2; 7 bases align to TRBD1. Sequencing input: PBMCs. The CDR3 sequence is CASSQTDRVHGYTF. The CDR3 DNA reads TGTGCCAGCAGCCAAACCGACAGGGTTCATGGCTACACCTTC.